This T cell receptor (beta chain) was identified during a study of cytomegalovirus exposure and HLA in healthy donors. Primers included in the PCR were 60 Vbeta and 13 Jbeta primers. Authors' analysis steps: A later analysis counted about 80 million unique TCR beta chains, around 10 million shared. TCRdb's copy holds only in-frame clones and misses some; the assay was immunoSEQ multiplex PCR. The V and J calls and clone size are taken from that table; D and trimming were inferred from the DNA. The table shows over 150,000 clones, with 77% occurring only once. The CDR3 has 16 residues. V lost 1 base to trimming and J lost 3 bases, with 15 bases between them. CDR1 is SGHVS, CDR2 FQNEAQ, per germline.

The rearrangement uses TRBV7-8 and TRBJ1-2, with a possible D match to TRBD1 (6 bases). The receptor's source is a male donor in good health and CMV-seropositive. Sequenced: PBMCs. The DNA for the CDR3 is TGTGCCAGCAGCTTAGGGGGGGGCAGGGCCGACTATGGCTACACCTTC. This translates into CASSLGGGRADYGYTF.